Below are 8 T cell receptor beta chains sequenced from a single sample in a study of T cells after yellow fever vaccination. TCRdb re-derived calls from the 5' RACE reads in MiXCR, one entry per CDR3 protein. The profile shows hundreds of thousands of distinct CDR3 sequences, around 3.6% of them singletons. The sample in question was PBMCs, obtained on the day of the yellow fever booster vaccination. The source of these receptors is a man between 18 and 35 years old who received the YFV17D yellow fever vaccine.

Many counts were recorded for this clonotype. The V call is TRBV12-3 or TRBV12-4, the J call TRBJ1-1, with unresolved D. The CDR3 is 14 amino acids. Trimming cost V 6 bases and J 4 bases, with 15 bases left between them. Here the CDR3 DNA reads TGTGCCAGCAGCCCGACGGCGGGAAGCACTGAAGCTTTCTTT. It codes for CASSPTAGSTEAFF.

This clonotype appeared many times. The V and J genes are TRBV4-1 and TRBJ2-7; D remains unclear. V lost 0 bases and J 0 bases, leaving 12 bases between the germline ends. The CDR3 contains 16 residues. Germline CDR1 reads MGHRA; CDR2 reads YSYEKL. CDR3 coding DNA: TGCGCCAGCAGCCAAGAACCCTTACCTAGCTCCTACGAGCAGTACTTC. This codes for CASSQEPLPSSYEQYF.

Many counts were recorded for this clonotype. The V gene is TRBV23-1, the J gene TRBJ2-7; D may match TRBD1 or TRBD2 (5 bases each). TRBV23-1 is filed as an ORF, its function uncertain. The CDR3 totals 14 residues. Trimming shortened V by 1 base and J by 3 bases, and 10 bases separated the two germline ends. The DNA for the CDR3 is TGCGCCAGCAGTCAATTCATGAGGGGCTACGAGCAGTACGTC. Translating it yields CASSQFMRGYEQYV.

This clonotype was seen a handful of times. The chain uses TRBV18 and TRBJ2-7, with D maybe TRBD1 (5 bases). The CDR3 is 13 residues long. Trimming took off 5 bases at V and 2 bases at J, with 10 bases between the two ends. Germline CDR1 KGHSH, CDR2 LQKENI. CDR3 region: CASSTQGTYEQYF. DNA for the CDR3: TGTGCCAGCTCAACGCAGGGTACCTACGAGCAGTACTTC.

This clonotype was counted at least ten times. CDR3 sequence reads: CASSPLGGYEQYV. The CDR3 DNA sequence: TGTGCCAGCAGCCCTCTTGGGGGTTACGAGCAGTACGTC. The chain has TRBV5-5 and TRBJ2-7; D might be TRBD1 or TRBD2, each matching 5 bases. This CDR3 has 13 amino acids. Trimming took 4 bases from V and 4 from J, leaving 12 bases between them. Germline assignment: CDR1 SGHKS and CDR2 YYEKEE (reference sequence).

The chain recombines TRBV7-9 with TRBJ1-6, with D unresolved. The V gene's germline CDR1 is SEHNR and CDR2 FQNEAQ (reference sequence). The CDR3 is 15 amino acids. Trimming took 5 bases from V and 6 from J, leaving 14 bases between them. This CDR3 is CASSPSGGINSPLHF. The CDR3 DNA is TGTGCCAGCAGCCCAAGTGGAGGGATTAATTCACCCCTCCACTTT.

In its sample, this clonotype was seen a few times. This chain uses TRBV6-1 with TRBJ1-5; 7 bases map to TRBD1. Germline V lookup: CDR1 MNHNS, CDR2 SASEGT. V dropped 6 bases and J dropped 7; count of bases not matched to a gene: 12. The CDR3 contains 15 residues. The CDR3 here is CASSGQAVSVQPQHF. The CDR3 nucleotides are TGTGCCAGCAGCGGACAGGCCGTATCTGTCCAGCCCCAGCATTTT.

This clonotype was observed many times. CDR3 in amino acids: CASSQEPQDTDTQYF. The CDR3 DNA reads as TGCGCCAGCAGCCAAGAACCCCAGGACACAGATACGCAGTATTTT. The chain joins TRBV4-3 to TRBJ2-3; D gene uncertain. Trimming left V 0 bases short and J 2 bases short, with 9 bases between. This CDR3 is 15 amino acids long. From germline, CDR1 is LGHNA and CDR2 YSLEER.